This T cell receptor (beta chain) appears in the sequencing data of a study of Tregs in tolerant kidney transplant recipients. Notes on this clone: Its antigen is currently unknown.

The nonmyeloablative bone marrow transplants came from related graft donors, with transient mixed chimerism. Unstimulated regulatory T cells (CD4+CD25+CD127-), CD4+CD25- non-regulatory cells, CD4 and CD8 cells were FACS-sorted from thawed PBMCs. Sequencing used immunoSEQ multiplex PCR; TCRdb keeps in-frame clones, though not all of them. The table lists approximately 82,000 clones, more than 85% of them singletons, with 1.6% in the top ten. Study results and limitations: Some patients' samples used different primers over time, so nucleotide sequences weren't comparable. Biological reproducibility was not directly addressed, but technical replication error appeared minimal. The small number of patients limits these findings pending further validation.

V gave up 10 bases and J gave up 5 bases; unmatched junction bases: 9. Per the germline V gene, CDR1 is SNHLY and CDR2 is FYNNEI. The CDR3 covers 14 residues. The chain carries TRBV2 and TRBJ2-1; 9 nucleotides align to TRBD1. This material consisted of CD4+ T cells from blood (PBMCs), taken 12 months after the transplant. The sequence was obtained from a human patient who received a combined kidney and bone marrow transplant. The graft donor may account for some of the T cells. This chain's CDR3 is CATPPGQGNNEQFF. The CDR3 DNA reads TGTGCCACCCCCCCCGGACAGGGGAACAATGAGCAGTTCTTC.